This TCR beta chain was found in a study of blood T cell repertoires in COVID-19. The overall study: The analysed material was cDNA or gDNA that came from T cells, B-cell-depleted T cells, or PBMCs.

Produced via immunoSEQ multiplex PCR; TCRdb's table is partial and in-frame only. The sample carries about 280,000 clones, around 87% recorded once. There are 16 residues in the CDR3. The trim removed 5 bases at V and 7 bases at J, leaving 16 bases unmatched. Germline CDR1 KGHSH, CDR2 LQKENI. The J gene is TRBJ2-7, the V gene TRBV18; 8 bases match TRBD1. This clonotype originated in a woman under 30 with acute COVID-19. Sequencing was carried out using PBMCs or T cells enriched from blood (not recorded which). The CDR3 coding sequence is TGTGCCAGCTCAGCCCAAAGGGACAGGCGACCTACGGAGCAGTACTTC. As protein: CASSAQRDRRPTEQYF.